The T cell receptor (beta chain) described here comes from a study of OX40 agonist ivuxolimab in advanced cancers. This CDR3 is built from 14 residues. Germline V gene sequence: CDR1 LNHDA, CDR2 SQIVND (reference sequence). Trimming shortened V by 1 base and J by 2 bases, and 9 bases separated the two germline ends. TCRdb's table, derived via immunoSEQ multiplex PCR, lists solely in-frame clones and lacks some. The data hold tens of thousands of clones, with less than 95% observed a single time. Sampling of blood occurred at baseline, cycle 4 day 1, and cycle 7 day 1. The chain employs TRBV19 and TRBJ2-7; D not resolved. The sequence was collected from an adult with an advanced solid tumor such as melanoma, head and neck, liver or kidney cancer. The specimen comprised CD4+ or CD8+ T cells sorted from blood, sampled in a trial of the OX40 agonist ivuxolimab. The CDR3 sequence is CASSIASSTYEQYF. The CDR3 nucleotides read TGTGCCAGTAGTATAGCTAGTAGTACCTACGAGCAGTACTTC.